Below, one T cell receptor beta chain is given with its context. Its matching antigen is unknown. Roughly 0.45 to 1 ug RNA was reverse transcribed with random hexamers. The amplification used immunoSEQ multiplex PCR on TCR beta CDR3; it spanned 54 Vbeta and 13 Jbeta. MiXCR was run by TCRdb on the immunoSEQ multiplex PCR reads, yielding one entry per CDR3 protein. The sample records some 120,000 distinct CDR3 sequences, 90% to 95% being singletons. This sample was taken from a study of CD8 T cells in Susac syndrome. Germline CDR1 reads SEHNR; CDR2 reads FQNEAQ (reference sequence). V lost 5 bases and J lost 0, with 13 bases in between. CDR3 length: 15 residues. From blood CD8+ and CD4+ T cells, TCR beta sequences were generated. The CD8+ and CD4+ T cells were negatively isolated, with the TEMRA cells enriched by FACS. Study results and caveats: Acknowledgment was made by the study that its TCR sequencing and HLA analysis involved a relatively small number of individuals.

The rearrangement uses TRBV7-9 and TRBJ2-5, with a tentative D call TRBD2 (7 bases). The specimen sequenced was CD4+ T cells from PBMCs. This clonotype was obtained from a human donor in good health. CDR3 bases: TGTGCCAGCAGCCCGGGGAGGGGGTACCAAGAGACCCAGTACTTC. It specifies CASSPGRGYQETQYF.